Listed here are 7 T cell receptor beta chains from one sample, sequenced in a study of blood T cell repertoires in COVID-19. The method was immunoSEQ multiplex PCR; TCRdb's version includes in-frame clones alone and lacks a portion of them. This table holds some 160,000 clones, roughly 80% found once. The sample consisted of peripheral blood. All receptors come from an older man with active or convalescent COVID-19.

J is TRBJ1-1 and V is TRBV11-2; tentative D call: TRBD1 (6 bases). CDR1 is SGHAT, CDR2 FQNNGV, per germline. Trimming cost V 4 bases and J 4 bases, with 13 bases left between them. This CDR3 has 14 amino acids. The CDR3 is CASSSQGWSTEAFF. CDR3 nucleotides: TGTGCCAGCAGCTCCCAGGGGTGGAGCACTGAAGCTTTCTTT.

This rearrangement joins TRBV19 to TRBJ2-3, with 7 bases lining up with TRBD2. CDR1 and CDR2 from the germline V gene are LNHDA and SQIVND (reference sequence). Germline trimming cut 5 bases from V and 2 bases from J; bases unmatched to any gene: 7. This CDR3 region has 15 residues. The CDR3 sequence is CASSEWGGTTDTQYF. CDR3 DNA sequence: TGTGCCAGTAGTGAATGGGGGGGGACCACAGATACGCAGTATTTT.

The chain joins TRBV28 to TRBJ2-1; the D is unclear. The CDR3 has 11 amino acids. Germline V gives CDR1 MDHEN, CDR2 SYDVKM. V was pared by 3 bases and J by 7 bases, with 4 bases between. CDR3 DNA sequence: TGTGCCAGCAGTTTTATAAATGAGCAGTTCTTC. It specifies CASSFINEQFF.

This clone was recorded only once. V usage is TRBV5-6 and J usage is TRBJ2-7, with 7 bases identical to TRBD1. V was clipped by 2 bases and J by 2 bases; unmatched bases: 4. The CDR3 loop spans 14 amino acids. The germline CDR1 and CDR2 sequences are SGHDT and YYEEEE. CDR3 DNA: TGTGCCAGCAGCTTTGACAGGGTCGCCTACGAGCAGTACTTC. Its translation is CASSFDRVAYEQYF.

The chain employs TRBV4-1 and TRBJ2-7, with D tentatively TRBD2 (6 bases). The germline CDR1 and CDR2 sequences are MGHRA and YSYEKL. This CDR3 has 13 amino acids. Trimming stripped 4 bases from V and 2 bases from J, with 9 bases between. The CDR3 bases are TGCGCCAGCAGCCGGGGGGATACCTACGAGCAGTACTTC. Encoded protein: CASSRGDTYEQYF.

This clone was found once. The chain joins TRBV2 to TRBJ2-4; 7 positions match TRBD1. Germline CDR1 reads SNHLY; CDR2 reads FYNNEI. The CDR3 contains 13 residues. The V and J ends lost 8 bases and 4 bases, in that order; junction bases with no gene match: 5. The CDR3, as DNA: TGTGCCAGCGGGTGGGACAGTAAAAACATTCAGTACTTC. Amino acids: CASGWDSKNIQYF.

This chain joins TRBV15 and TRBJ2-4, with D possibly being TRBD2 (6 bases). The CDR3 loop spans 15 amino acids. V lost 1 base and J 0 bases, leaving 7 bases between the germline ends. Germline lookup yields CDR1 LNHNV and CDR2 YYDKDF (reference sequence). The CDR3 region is CATSRVGLAKNIQYF. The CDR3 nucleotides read TGTGCCACCAGCAGAGTGGGACTAGCCAAAAACATTCAGTACTTC.